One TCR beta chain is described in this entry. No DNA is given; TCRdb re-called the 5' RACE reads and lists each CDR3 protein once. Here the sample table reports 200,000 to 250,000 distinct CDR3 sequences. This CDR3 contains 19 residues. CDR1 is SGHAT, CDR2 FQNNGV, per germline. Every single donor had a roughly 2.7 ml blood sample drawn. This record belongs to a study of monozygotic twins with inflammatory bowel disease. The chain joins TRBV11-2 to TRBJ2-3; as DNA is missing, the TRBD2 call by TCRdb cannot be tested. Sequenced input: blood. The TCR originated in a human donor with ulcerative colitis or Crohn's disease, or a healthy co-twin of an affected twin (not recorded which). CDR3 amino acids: CASSPGTSGGFDGTDTQYF.